This entry lists 17 T cell receptor beta chains sequenced from one sample in a study of identical twins. TCRdb re-analysed the 5' RACE reads in MiXCR, keeping a single row per CDR3 protein. In the table there are some 1,700,000 distinct CDR3 sequences, roughly a third of which are singletons. Material: cord blood. The receptors here all came from a newborn girl in good health.

This clonotype was counted a few times. The rearrangement uses TRBV5-1 and TRBJ1-6; no firm D call. The germline V gene encodes CDR1 SGHRS and CDR2 YFSETQ. V lost 4 bases, J lost 7 bases, and 9 bases lay in between. There are 13 residues in the CDR3. CDR3 sequence: CASSREGNSPLHF. The CDR3 DNA is TGCGCCAGCAGCCGGGAAGGAAATTCACCCCTCCACTTT. The entire variable domain, with the rest obtained from reference TRBV5-1 and TRBJ1-6, is as follows: KAGVTQTPRYLIKTRGQQVTLSCSPISGHRSVSWYQQTPGQGLQFLFEYFSETQRNKGNFPGRFSGRQFSNSRSEMNVSTLELGDSALYLCASSREGNSPLHFGNGTRLTVT.

This sequence joins TRBV18 and TRBJ2-3; 10 nucleotides agree with TRBD2. V lost 5 bases, J lost 4 bases, and 3 bases stayed unmatched. This CDR3 comprises 14 residues. The germline gives CDR1 KGHSH, CDR2 LQKENI. CDR3: CASSASGSADTQYF. DNA of the CDR3: TGTGCCAGCTCAGCTAGCGGGAGCGCAGATACGCAGTATTTT.

The sample holds a few counts of this clonotype. The V and J genes are TRBV6-5 and TRBJ2-1; 8 nucleotides align to TRBD2. Trimming took 8 bases from V and 8 from J; bases not matched to a gene: 8. Germline V gives CDR1 MNHEY, CDR2 SVGAGI. CDR3 length equals 13 residues. CDR3 in DNA: TGTGCCAGCGGGCCTACTAGCGGCGATGAGCAGTTCTTC. Translated: CASGPTSGDEQFF.

The chain recombines TRBV5-1 with TRBJ1-4, with D tentatively TRBD1 (6 bases). The ends were cut back, 4 bases at V and 2 bases at J, with 18 bases in the middle. The CDR3 length is 17 residues. Germline V gene data show CDR1 as SGHRS and CDR2 as YFSETQ. The CDR3 protein is CASSPKGGTRTNEKLFF. In DNA form, the CDR3 reads TGCGCCAGCAGCCCAAAGGGGGGGACTAGGACTAATGAAAAACTGTTTTTT. The entire variable domain, with the rest obtained from reference TRBV5-1 and TRBJ1-4, is as follows: KAGVTQTPRYLIKTRGQQVTLSCSPISGHRSVSWYQQTPGQGLQFLFEYFSETQRNKGNFPGRFSGRQFSNSRSEMNVSTLELGDSALYLCASSPKGGTRTNEKLFFGSGTQLSVL.

Comments on this clonotype: With a much larger clone just one base away, this may be a read error. The J gene is TRBJ2-7, the V gene TRBV5-1; perhaps TRBD1 as D (6 bases). The V end lost 2 bases, the J end lost 2 bases, and 14 bases lay between the germline ends. This CDR3 has 15 residues. CDR1 and CDR2 (germline): SGHRS, YFSETQ. The CDR3 bases are TGCGCCAGCAGCTTAGTCGACAGGAGCCCCTACGAGCAGTACTTC. Residues: CASSLVDRSPYEQYF. Together with reference TRBV5-1 and TRBJ2-7, the CDR3 gives the full variable domain: KAGVTQTPRYLIKTRGQQVTLSCSPISGHRSVSWYQQTPGQGLQFLFEYFSETQRNKGNFPGRFSGRQFSNSRSEMNVSTLELGDSALYLCASSLVDRSPYEQYFGPGTRLTVT.

The V and J genes are TRBV7-9 and TRBJ2-7; 11 nucleotides agree with TRBD2. V shed 0 bases, J shed 6 bases, and the junction held 7 bases outside the gene matches. CDR3 length: 16 amino acids. Germline V gene sequence: CDR1 SEHNR, CDR2 FQNEAQ (reference sequence). The CDR3 spells CASSLAFSGTSGEQYF. As DNA, the CDR3 is TGTGCCAGCAGCTTAGCGTTCTCCGGGACTAGCGGCGAGCAGTACTTC.

The chain joins TRBV3-1 to TRBJ2-1; the match to TRBD2 covers 7 bases. The J call is in doubt because the DNA end fits TRBJ2-7 better. From germline, CDR1 is LGHDT and CDR2 YNNKEL (reference sequence). CDR3 length equals 17 residues. The CDR3 nucleotides are TGTGCCAGCAGCCTAACGCGGGGAGGGCGCTCCTACAATGAGCAGTACTTC. This translates into CASSLTRGGRSYNEQYF.

V usage is TRBV7-9 and J usage is TRBJ2-3; D remains ambiguous. There are 11 residues in the CDR3. Germline V CDR1 and CDR2: SEHNR, FQNEAQ (reference sequence). V shed 5 bases and J shed 7 bases, with 7 bases lying between them. The CDR3 sequence is CASSPPNTQYF. CDR3 DNA: TGTGCCAGCAGCCCCCCAAATACGCAGTATTTT.

The rearrangement links TRBV4-1 to TRBJ2-5; D unclear. Near its end, the DNA agrees better with TRBJ2-1, so the J call may be wrong. CDR1 is MGHRA and CDR2 is YSYEKL in the germline V gene. CDR3 length: 14 amino acids. CDR3 region: CASSQDADQETQFF. The CDR3, as DNA: TGCGCCAGCAGCCAAGATGCGGATCAAGAGACCCAGTTCTTC.

V and J are TRBV21-1 and TRBJ2-5; the table's D call, TRBD2, was not checked against the DNA. TRBV21-1 is flagged as a pseudogene. This CDR3 is 16 amino acids long. The CDR3 is CASSKEGSGAGNEQYF. Here the CDR3 DNA reads TGTGCCAGCAGCAAAGAGGGTAGCGGAGCGGGGAATGAGCAGTACTTC.

V and J are TRBV28 and TRBJ1-4; a weak D match, TRBD1 (6 bases). V lost 11 bases and J 8 bases, leaving 18 bases between the germline ends. The length of the CDR3 is 13 residues. CDR1 and CDR2 from the germline V gene are MDHEN and SYDVKM. CDR3 loop: CASEGGFREKLFF. The CDR3 DNA reads TGTGCCTCCGAGGGGGGATTTCGGGAAAAACTGTTTTTT.

There are a few counts of this clonotype. V and J are TRBV15 and TRBJ2-4; no firm D call. The better agreement between TRBJ2-7 and the DNA end casts doubt on the J call. CDR1 and CDR2 (germline): LNHNV, YYDKDF (reference sequence). The CDR3 loop spans 14 amino acids. This chain's CDR3 is CATSRGVGWYEQYF. In DNA form, the CDR3 reads TGTGCCACCAGCAGAGGAGTGGGGTGGTACGAGCAGTACTTC.

This clonotype was counted between two and nine times. The rearrangement uses TRBV7-2 and TRBJ2-5; D assignment may be TRBD1 or TRBD2 (5 bases each). The CDR3 totals 17 residues. Germline CDR1 and CDR2: SGHTA and FQGNSA. V was cut by 7 bases and J by 5 bases, with 26 bases left in between. This CDR3 reads CASTQIQTGTPGETQYF. The CDR3 DNA follows: TGTGCCAGCACCCAGATCCAAACCGGGACCCCTGGGGAGACCCAGTACTTC. Full variable domain (rest looked up from reference TRBV7-2 and TRBJ2-5): GAGVSQSPSNKVTEKGKDVELRCDPISGHTALYWYRQSLGQGLEFLIYFQGNSAPDKSGLPSDRFSAERTGGSVSTLTIQRTQQEDSAVYLCASTQIQTGTPGETQYFGPGTRLLVL.

The chain has TRBV2 and TRBJ1-4; no definite D call. CDR1 is SNHLY and CDR2 is FYNNEI in the germline V gene. Trimming pared 1 base from V and 7 bases from J, leaving 13 bases between. The CDR3 has 15 residues. In DNA, the CDR3 is TGTGCCAGCAGTGAAGAGCGGAGGACGGGTGAAAAACTGTTTTTT. Protein product: CASSEERRTGEKLFF.

This clonotype appeared a few times. The chain uses TRBV5-1 and TRBJ2-3, with 9 bases fitting TRBD2. Trimming cost V 4 bases and J 6 bases; bases outside gene matches: 9. Germline CDR1 reads SGHRS; CDR2 reads YFSETQ. CDR3 size: 15 residues. CDR3 residues: CASSLPAGGGDTQYF. The CDR3 DNA is TGCGCCAGCAGCCTCCCAGCGGGAGGAGGGGATACGCAGTATTTT.

This clonotype was seen a handful of times. The chain links TRBV5-1 to TRBJ2-1; tentatively, D is TRBD2 (6 bases). This CDR3 comprises 16 residues. The V end was cut by 2 bases, the J end by 7 bases, with 19 bases between. The germline gives CDR1 SGHRS, CDR2 YFSETQ. The DNA for the CDR3 is TGCGCCAGCAGCTTCCTCTCTGCGGGAATGGGTAATGAGCAGTTCTTC. As protein: CASSFLSAGMGNEQFF.

CDR3 in DNA: TGTGCCAGCAGCCAAGATGGGGACAGGGACCTTTATGGCTACACCTTC. Translation: CASSQDGDRDLYGYTF. The genes are TRBV14 and TRBJ1-2, with 9 bases aligning to TRBD1. After removal of 0 bases from V and 5 bases from J, the junction contained 7 bases not matched to a gene. The CDR3 length is 16 residues. Germline values: CDR1 SGHDN, CDR2 FVKESK.